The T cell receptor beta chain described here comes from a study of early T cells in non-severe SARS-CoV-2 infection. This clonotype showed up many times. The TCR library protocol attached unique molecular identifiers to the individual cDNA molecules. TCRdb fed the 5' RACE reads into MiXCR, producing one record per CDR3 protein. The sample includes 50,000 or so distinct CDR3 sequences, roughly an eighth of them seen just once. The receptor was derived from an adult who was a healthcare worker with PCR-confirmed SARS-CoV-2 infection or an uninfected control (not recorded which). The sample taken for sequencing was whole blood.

CDR3 amino acids: CASSLFIGEVPTGELFF. The CDR3 nucleotides read TGTGCCAGCAGCTTGTTCATTGGGGAGGTACCTACCGGGGAGCTGTTTTTT. The chain couples TRBV11-1 to TRBJ2-2, with D possibly matching TRBD2 (6 bases). CDR1 and CDR2 (germline): SGHAT, FQDESV (reference sequence). With 3 bases removed from V and 5 bases from J, the gap between germline ends came to 19 bases. There are 17 residues in the CDR3.